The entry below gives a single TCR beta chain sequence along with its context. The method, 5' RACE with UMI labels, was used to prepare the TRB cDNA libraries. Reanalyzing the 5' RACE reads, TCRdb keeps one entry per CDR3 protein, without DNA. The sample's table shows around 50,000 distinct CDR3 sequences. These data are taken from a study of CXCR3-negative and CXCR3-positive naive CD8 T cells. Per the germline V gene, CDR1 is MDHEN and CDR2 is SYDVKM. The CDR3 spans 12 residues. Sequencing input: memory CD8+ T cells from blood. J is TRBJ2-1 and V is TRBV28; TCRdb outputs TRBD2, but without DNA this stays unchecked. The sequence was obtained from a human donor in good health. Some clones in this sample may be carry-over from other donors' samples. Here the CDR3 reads CAESGTNNEQFF.